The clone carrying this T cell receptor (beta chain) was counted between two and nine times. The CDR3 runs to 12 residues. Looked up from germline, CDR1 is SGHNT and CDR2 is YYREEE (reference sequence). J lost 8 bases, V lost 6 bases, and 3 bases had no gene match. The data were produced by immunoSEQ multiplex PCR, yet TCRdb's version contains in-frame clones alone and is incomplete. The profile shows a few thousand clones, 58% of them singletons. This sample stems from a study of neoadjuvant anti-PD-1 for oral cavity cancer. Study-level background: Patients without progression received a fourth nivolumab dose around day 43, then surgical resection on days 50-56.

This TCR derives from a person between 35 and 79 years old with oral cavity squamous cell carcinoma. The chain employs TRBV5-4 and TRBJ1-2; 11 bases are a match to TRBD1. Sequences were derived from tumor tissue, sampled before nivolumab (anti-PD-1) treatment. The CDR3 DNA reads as TGTGCCAGCACCGGGGACAGGGGGGGCTACACCTTC. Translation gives CASTGDRGGYTF.